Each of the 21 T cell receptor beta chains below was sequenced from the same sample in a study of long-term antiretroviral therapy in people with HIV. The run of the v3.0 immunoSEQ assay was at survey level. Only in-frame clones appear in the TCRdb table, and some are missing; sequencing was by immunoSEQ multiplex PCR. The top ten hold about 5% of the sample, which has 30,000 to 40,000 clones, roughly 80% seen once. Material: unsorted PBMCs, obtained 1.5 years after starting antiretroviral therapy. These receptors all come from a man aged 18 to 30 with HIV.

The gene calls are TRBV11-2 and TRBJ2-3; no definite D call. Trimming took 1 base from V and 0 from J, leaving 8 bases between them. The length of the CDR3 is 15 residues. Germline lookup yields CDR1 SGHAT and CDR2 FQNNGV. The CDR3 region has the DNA TGTGCCAGCAGCTTAGTCTTTGGGAGCACAGATACGCAGTATTTT. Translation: CASSLVFGSTDTQYF.

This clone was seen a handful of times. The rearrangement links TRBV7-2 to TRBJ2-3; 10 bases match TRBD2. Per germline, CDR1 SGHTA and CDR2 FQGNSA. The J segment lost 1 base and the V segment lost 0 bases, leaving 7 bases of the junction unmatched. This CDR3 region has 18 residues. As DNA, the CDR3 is TGTGCCAGCAGCTTAGCGGCTAGCGGGAGTATGGGCACAGATACGCAGTATTTT. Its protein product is CASSLAASGSMGTDTQYF.

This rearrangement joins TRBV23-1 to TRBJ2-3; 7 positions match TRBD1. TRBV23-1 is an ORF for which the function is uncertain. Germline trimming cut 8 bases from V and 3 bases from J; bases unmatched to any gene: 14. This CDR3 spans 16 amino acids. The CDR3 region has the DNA TGCGCCAGCGGAGCGACAGGGATGGGGAGAACAGATACGCAGTATTTT. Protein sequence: CASGATGMGRTDTQYF.

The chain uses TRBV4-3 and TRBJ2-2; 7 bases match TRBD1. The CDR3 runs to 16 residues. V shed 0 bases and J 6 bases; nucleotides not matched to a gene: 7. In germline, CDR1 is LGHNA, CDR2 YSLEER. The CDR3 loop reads CASSQERGGGSGELFF. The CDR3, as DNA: TGCGCCAGCAGCCAAGAGAGAGGGGGCGGTTCCGGGGAGCTGTTTTTT.

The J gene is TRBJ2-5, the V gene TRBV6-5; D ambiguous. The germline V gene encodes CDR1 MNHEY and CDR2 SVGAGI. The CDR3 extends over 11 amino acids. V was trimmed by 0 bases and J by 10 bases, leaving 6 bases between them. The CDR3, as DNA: TGTGCCAGCAGTTACTCCCTCCGCCAGTACTTC. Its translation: CASSYSLRQYF.

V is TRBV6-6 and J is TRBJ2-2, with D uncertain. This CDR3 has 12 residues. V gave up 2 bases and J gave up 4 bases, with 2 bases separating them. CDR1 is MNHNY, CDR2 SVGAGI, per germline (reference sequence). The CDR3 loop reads CASSYPTGELFF. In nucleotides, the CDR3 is TGTGCCAGCAGTTACCCCACCGGGGAGCTGTTTTTT.

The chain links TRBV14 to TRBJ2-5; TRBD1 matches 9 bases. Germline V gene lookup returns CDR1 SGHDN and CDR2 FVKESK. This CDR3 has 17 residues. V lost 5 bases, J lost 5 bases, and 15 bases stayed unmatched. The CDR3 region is CASSATGTGFLRETQYF. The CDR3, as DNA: TGTGCCAGCAGCGCTACCGGGACAGGGTTTCTGAGGGAGACCCAGTACTTC.

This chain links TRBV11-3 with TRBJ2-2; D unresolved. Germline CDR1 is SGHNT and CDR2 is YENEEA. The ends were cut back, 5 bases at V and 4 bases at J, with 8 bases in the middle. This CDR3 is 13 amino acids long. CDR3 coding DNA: TGTGCCAGCAGCGCCGGGCCCACCGGGGAGCTGTTTTTT. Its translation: CASSAGPTGELFF.

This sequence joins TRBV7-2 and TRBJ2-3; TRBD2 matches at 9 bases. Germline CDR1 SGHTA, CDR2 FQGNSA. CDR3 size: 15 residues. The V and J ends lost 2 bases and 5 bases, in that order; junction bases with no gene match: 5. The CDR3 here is CASSLLAGGLDTQYF. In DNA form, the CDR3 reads TGTGCCAGCAGCTTATTGGCGGGAGGGTTAGATACGCAGTATTTT.

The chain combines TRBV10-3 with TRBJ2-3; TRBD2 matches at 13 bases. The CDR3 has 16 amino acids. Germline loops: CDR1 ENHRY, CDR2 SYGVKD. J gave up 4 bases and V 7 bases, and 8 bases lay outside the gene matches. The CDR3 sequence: CAITGLAGVAADTQYF. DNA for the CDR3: TGTGCCATCACCGGACTAGCGGGAGTGGCTGCAGATACGCAGTATTTT.

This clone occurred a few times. The CDR3 nucleotides are TGTGCCAGCAGACGACTAGCGGGAGCCCGTCGGCCCTACGAGCAGTACTTC. It specifies CASRRLAGARRPYEQYF. The chain joins TRBV7-9 to TRBJ2-7; the match to TRBD2 covers 12 bases. Germline V gene lookup returns CDR1 SEHNR and CDR2 FQNEAQ (reference sequence). Trimming at V came to 6 bases and at J to 2 bases, leaving 11 bases not matched to a gene. This CDR3 has 17 amino acids. Variable domain in full (rest from reference TRBV7-9 and TRBJ2-7): DTGVSQNPRHKITKRGQNVTFRCDPISEHNRLYWYRQTLGQGPEFLTYFQNEAQLEKSRLLSDRFSAERPKGSFSTLEIQRTEQGDSAMYLCASRRLAGARRPYEQYFGPGTRLTVT.

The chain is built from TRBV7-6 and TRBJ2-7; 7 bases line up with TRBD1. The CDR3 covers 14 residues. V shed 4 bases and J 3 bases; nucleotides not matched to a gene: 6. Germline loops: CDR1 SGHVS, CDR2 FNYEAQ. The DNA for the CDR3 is TGTGCCAGCAGCTCGAGACAGGGATACTACGAGCAGTACTTC. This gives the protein CASSSRQGYYEQYF.

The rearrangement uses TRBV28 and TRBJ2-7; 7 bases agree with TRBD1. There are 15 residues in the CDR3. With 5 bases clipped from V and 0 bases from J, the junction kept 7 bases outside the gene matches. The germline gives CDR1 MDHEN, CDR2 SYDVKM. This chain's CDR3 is CASSQPGQTSYEQYF. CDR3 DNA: TGTGCCAGCAGTCAGCCGGGACAGACCTCCTACGAGCAGTACTTC.

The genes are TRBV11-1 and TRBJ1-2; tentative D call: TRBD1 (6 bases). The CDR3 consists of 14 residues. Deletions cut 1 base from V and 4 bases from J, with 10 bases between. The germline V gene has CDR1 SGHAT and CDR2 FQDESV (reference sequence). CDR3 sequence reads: CASSLEDSGYGYTF. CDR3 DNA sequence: TGTGCCAGCAGCTTAGAGGACAGCGGCTATGGCTACACCTTC.

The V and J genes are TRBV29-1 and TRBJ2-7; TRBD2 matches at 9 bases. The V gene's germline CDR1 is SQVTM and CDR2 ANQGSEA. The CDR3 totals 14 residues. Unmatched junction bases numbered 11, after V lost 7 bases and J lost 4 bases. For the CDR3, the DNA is TGCAGCGCTATACTAGCGGGTGTAATTTACGAGCAGTACTTC. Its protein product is CSAILAGVIYEQYF.

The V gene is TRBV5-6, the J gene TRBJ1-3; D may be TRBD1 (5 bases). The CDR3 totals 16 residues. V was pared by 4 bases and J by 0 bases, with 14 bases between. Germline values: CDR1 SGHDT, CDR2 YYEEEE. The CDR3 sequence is CASSLRQRISGNTIYF. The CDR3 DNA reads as TGTGCCAGCAGCCTCCGACAGCGAATCTCTGGAAACACCATATATTTT.

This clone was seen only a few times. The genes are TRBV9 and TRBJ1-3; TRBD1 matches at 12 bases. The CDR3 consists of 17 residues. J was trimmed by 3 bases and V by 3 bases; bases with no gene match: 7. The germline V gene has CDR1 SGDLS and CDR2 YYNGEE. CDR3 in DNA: TGTGCCAGCAGCGATCCCGGGACAGGGGGCTTTGGAAACACCATATATTTT. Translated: CASSDPGTGGFGNTIYF.

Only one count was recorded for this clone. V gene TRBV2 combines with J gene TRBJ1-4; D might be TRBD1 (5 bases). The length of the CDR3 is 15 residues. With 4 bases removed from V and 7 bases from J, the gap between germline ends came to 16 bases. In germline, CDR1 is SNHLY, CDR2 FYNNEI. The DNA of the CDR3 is TGTGCCAGCAGTGCAGTGACAGAGGATGTTGAAAAACTGTTTTTT. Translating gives CASSAVTEDVEKLFF.

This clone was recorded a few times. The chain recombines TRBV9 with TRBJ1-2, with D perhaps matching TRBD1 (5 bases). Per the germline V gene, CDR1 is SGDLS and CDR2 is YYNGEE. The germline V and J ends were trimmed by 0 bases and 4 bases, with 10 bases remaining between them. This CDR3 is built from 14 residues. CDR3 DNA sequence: TGTGCCAGCAGCGTAGTCGGGGGTTCCTATGGCTACACCTTC. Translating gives CASSVVGGSYGYTF. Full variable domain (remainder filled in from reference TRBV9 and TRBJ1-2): DSGVTQTPKHLITATGQRVTLRCSPRSGDLSVYWYQQSLDQGLQFLIQYYNGEERAKGNILERFSAQQFPDLHSELNLSSLELGDSALYFCASSVVGGSYGYTFGSGTRLTVV.

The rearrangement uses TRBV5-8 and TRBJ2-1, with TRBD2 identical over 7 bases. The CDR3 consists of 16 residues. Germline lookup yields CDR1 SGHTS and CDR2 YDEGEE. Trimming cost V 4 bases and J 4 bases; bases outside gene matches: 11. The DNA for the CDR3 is TGTGCCAGCAGCCCGACACCGGGACTATTATACAATGAGCAGTTCTTC. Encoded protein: CASSPTPGLLYNEQFF.

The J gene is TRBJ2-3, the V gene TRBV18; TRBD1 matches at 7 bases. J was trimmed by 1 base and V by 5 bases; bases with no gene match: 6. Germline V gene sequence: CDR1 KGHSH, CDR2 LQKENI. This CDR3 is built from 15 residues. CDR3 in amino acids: CASSRQGMGTDTQYF. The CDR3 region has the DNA TGTGCCAGCTCAAGACAGGGAATGGGCACAGATACGCAGTATTTT.